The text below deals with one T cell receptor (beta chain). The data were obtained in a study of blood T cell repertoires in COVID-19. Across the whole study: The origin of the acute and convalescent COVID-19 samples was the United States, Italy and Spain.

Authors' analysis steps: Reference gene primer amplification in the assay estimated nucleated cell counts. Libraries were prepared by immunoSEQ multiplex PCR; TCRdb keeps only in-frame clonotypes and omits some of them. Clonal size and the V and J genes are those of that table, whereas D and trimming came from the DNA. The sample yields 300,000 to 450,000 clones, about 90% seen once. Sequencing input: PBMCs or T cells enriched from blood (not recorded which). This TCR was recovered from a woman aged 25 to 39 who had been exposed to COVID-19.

CDR3 amino acids: CAWGEGPEAFF. The CDR3 DNA follows: TGTGCCTGGGGGGAGGGCCCTGAAGCTTTCTTT. The gene calls are TRBV30 and TRBJ1-1; D gene ambiguous. Germline CDR1 and CDR2: GTSNPN and SVGIG (reference sequence). V was clipped by 5 bases and J by 6 bases, with 10 bases between them. There are 11 residues in the CDR3.